This T cell receptor (beta chain) was identified during a study of brain T cells in children with intractable seizures. In the case of this clone: Its antigen is not identified.

The table came from immunoSEQ multiplex PCR; TCRdb's copy has only in-frame clones and leaves some out. The table lists 100,000 to 120,000 clones, 90% to 95% of them singletons, with more than 3% in the top ten. General study results and limits: Pre- and post-surgery blood differed in depth, so pre-surgery absences may be undersampling.

The ends lost 11 bases at V and 7 bases at J; junction bases unmatched: 7. Germline CDR1 and CDR2: ENHRY and SYGVKD. The CDR3 loop spans 11 amino acids. V usage is TRBV10-3 and J usage is TRBJ2-5; 7 bases are shared with TRBD1. This TCR derives from a boy under two years old with hemimegalencephaly and intractable seizures. Sequencing was performed on peripheral blood, taken at surgery. CDR3 amino acids: CAARAGGTQYF. CDR3 bases: TGTGCCGCGCGGGCAGGGGGGACCCAGTACTTC.